The entry below gives a single T cell receptor beta chain sequence along with its context. Its antigen is unidentified. Investigators sought sequencing depths of between 1 in 200,000 and 1 in 1 million T cells. Measured with immunoSEQ multiplex PCR; TCRdb has only the in-frame clones, and not every one. The table records roughly 29,000 clones, approximately 62% of them present only once. The sample is drawn from a study of cytotoxic CD8 clonotypes in ibrutinib-treated CLL. Study results and caveats: Contraction or stability on treatment was seen for public clonotypes, which were uncommon.

As input for TCR beta libraries, about 1.9 micrograms of genomic DNA came from cryopreserved PBMCs. The CDR3 has 13 residues. Germline V lookup: CDR1 LNHDA, CDR2 SQIVND (reference sequence). The germline V and J ends were trimmed by 0 bases and 4 bases, with 6 bases remaining between them. This clonotype was sampled from a human donor with chronic lymphocytic leukemia. V gene TRBV19 combines with J gene TRBJ1-2; D gene ambiguous. The sample was PBMCs, taken before ibrutinib treatment. The DNA for the CDR3 is TGTGCCAGTAGTATAGATCCTGGCTATGGCTACACCTTC. Its protein product is CASSIDPGYGYTF.